This T cell receptor (beta chain) emerged from a study of Tregs in tolerant kidney transplant recipients (dated by TCRdb to between 2018 and 2021). With regard to the full study: The study applied TCRbeta sequencing to find donor-specific regulatory T cells before combined kidney and bone marrow transplantation and then followed those same cells after transplant. TCRbeta repertoire sequencing was used in a few healthy controls to compare several methods for expanding Tregs specific for an allogeneic donor.

The paper as a whole reports these results and caveats: Biological reproducibility was not examined directly, but technical replication error appeared to be minimal. The most biologically relevant and donor-specific TCRbeta repertoire appeared to be identified by expanding Tregs with activated donor B cells. Because the study included only a small number of patients, the results must be confirmed in larger populations and under other immunosuppression protocols.

The germline V gene (reference sequence) supplies CDR1 SEHNR and CDR2 FQNEAQ. Cut back by 1 base and 0 bases, the V and J ends lie 6 bases apart. The cysteine opens and the phenylalanine closes a CDR3 of 15 amino acids. CDR3 DNA only is kept here, 45 bases in frame from base 1. A word on this clone: What antigen it recognizes has not been identified. No base quality values were provided; no much bigger clone lies one nucleotide off.

For TCRbeta CDR3 sequencing, genomic DNA from the sorted cells was extracted using the QIAGEN DNeasy Blood and Tissue Kit. High-throughput TCRbeta CDR3 sequencing was carried out commercially through immunoSEQ, with PCR amplification with bias correction and internal controls included. From the authors' description of their analysis: Unique productive TCRbeta sequences were defined by CDR3 nucleotide sequence when primers matched and otherwise by CDR3 amino acid sequence together with Vbeta and Jbeta genes. As a correction for sorting error, sequences shared between sorted populations at a frequency ratio of 2:1 or less were discarded, and the remaining shared sequences were assigned to the higher population. A sequence counted as donor-reactive if, in CFSE-low cells, the sequence had a frequency of at least 0.01% and was expanded at least 5-fold compared with unstimulated cells. Jensen-Shannon divergence calculated on the top 100 TCRbeta sequences ranked by frequency was used to measure repertoire divergence. For samples with multiple sequencing runs, sorting error was corrected separately for each run before the runs were pooled. In its TCRdb copy, this immuneACCESS table keeps in-frame sequences only and misses some clones. Where compared with another copy, unresolved V genes explain less than half of these, and the others have no known cause. V and J calls and clone size follow that table, whereas D and trimming were derived from the DNA. The sample table shows 50,000 or so clones, and more than 80% are seen once. 0.6% to 0.7% of the sample rests with the top ten.

Unstimulated Tregs (CD4+CD25+CD127-), CD4+ non-Tregs (CD4+CD25-), CD4 and CD8 cells were FACS-sorted from thawed PBMCs. Before Treg sorting, thawed PBMCs were rested overnight at 37°C with approximately 190 IU/ml IL-2. Healthy control blood was obtained either as purchased buffy coats or from healthy volunteers. Healthy control blood was processed by Ficoll density gradient to PBMCs and cryopreserved; patient PBMCs were collected before and after transplant. The sequence derives from a human donor in good health. This chain joins TRBV7-9 to TRBJ2-2; the D segment is perhaps TRBD1 or TRBD2, each sharing 5 matched bases. Sequences were obtained from Tregs from blood. Here is the DNA: TGTGCCAGCAGCTTAGGGGGGTCGAACACCGGGGAGCTGTTTTTT. This is translated as CASSLGGSNTGELFF.